These 28 T cell receptor beta chains were all obtained from the same sample, sequenced in a study of CD8 T cells in Susac syndrome. RNA was extracted with the RNeasy kit, and a quantity of roughly 0.5 to 1 ug was reverse transcribed using random hexamers. From the immunoSEQ multiplex PCR reads, TCRdb called clonotypes with MiXCR, one entry per CDR3 protein. The sample comprises about 290,000 distinct CDR3 sequences, approximately 85% of which are singletons, and around 0.21% rests with the top ten. The specimen was CD8+ T cells from PBMCs. The receptors were gathered from a human donor with multiple sclerosis.

This clonotype appeared a few times. The rearrangement joins TRBV27 to TRBJ2-3, with TRBD2 matching 10 bases. CDR1 and CDR2 from the germline V gene are MNHEY and SMNVEV (reference sequence). This CDR3 contains 16 residues. V lost 3 bases to trimming and J lost 1 base; unmatched junction nucleotides: 4. CDR3 loop: CASSLLAGDGTDTQYF. As DNA, the CDR3 is TGTGCCAGCAGTTTGCTAGCGGGAGACGGCACAGATACGCAGTATTTT.

V gene TRBV19 combines with J gene TRBJ2-7; D unresolved. From germline, CDR1 is LNHDA and CDR2 SQIVND (reference sequence). CDR3 size: 14 residues. The V end lost 0 bases, the J end lost 1 base, and 7 bases lay between the germline ends. In DNA form, the CDR3 reads TGTGCCAGTAGTATAGATTTTGCATCCTACGAGCAGTACTTC. It specifies CASSIDFASYEQYF.

The chain couples TRBV7-9 to TRBJ2-1; D is possibly TRBD2 (6 bases). V shed 5 bases and J shed 9 bases, with 23 bases lying between them. The CDR3 covers 16 residues. The germline V gene encodes CDR1 SEHNR and CDR2 FQNEAQ (reference sequence). CDR3 nucleotides: TGTGCCAGCAGCCCACTAGCCTCCCGGCTATATAGTGAGCAGTTCTTC. It yields the protein CASSPLASRLYSEQFF.

This clonotype was seen once. This rearrangement joins TRBV5-4 to TRBJ1-4, with 9 positions matching TRBD1. Per germline, CDR1 SGHNT and CDR2 YYREEE (reference sequence). Trimming took 4 bases from V and 5 from J; bases not matched to a gene: 3. The CDR3 is 14 residues long. CDR3 nucleotide sequence: TGTGCCAGCAGCATGGACAGGGGAAATGAAAAACTGTTTTTT. This sequence encodes CASSMDRGNEKLFF. The full variable domain, rest sourced from reference TRBV5-4 and TRBJ1-4, is ETGVTQSPTHLIKTRGQQVTLRCSSQSGHNTVSWYQQALGQGPQFIFQYYREEENGRGNFPPRFSGLQFPNYSSELNVNALELDDSALYLCASSMDRGNEKLFFGSGTQLSVL.

This clonotype occurred a few times. V usage is TRBV11-2 and J usage is TRBJ2-1; weak D call: TRBD2 (7 bases). V was cut by 1 base and J by 6 bases, with 22 bases left in between. Germline V gene lookup returns CDR1 SGHAT and CDR2 FQNNGV. The CDR3 consists of 18 residues. CDR3 nucleotides: TGTGCCAGCAGCTTAGGAGGGGGGGCGGGCCGGAGCCCCAATGAGCAGTTCTTC. It translates to CASSLGGGAGRSPNEQFF.

CDR3: CASSQVAGGPTGELFF. In DNA, the CDR3 is TGCGCCAGCAGCCAAGTGGCGGGAGGCCCCACCGGGGAGCTGTTTTTT. The rearrangement joins TRBV4-3 to TRBJ2-2; TRBD2 agrees at 8 bases. This CDR3 spans 16 amino acids. The ends lost 1 base at V and 4 bases at J; junction bases unmatched: 5. The germline CDR1 and CDR2 sequences are LGHNA and YSLEER.

The chain joins TRBV28 to TRBJ2-1; 7 positions match TRBD1. CDR3 length: 12 amino acids. V was clipped by 7 bases and J by 7 bases; unmatched bases: 4. Germline V CDR1 and CDR2: MDHEN, SYDVKM. DNA of the CDR3: TGTGCCAGCACCCCACAGGGGAATGAGCAGTTCTTC. It is translated as CASTPQGNEQFF.

V usage is TRBV11-2 and J usage is TRBJ2-1; D remains ambiguous. CDR3 length: 13 residues. Germline assignment: CDR1 SGHAT and CDR2 FQNNGV. Trimming took off 4 bases at V and 4 bases at J, with 8 bases between the two ends. The CDR3 DNA reads as TGTGCCAGCAGCTCTCCGGAATACAATGAGCAGTTCTTC. Its protein is CASSSPEYNEQFF. Full variable domain (rest looked up from reference TRBV11-2 and TRBJ2-1): EAGVAQSPRYKIIEKRQSVAFWCNPISGHATLYWYQQILGQGPKLLIQFQNNGVVDDSQLPKDRFSAERLKGVDSTLKIQPAKLEDSAVYLCASSSPEYNEQFFGPGTRLTVL.

This clonotype was counted once. The chain is built from TRBV20-1 and TRBJ1-2, with D perhaps matching TRBD1 (5 bases). V lost 0 bases and J 1 base, leaving 9 bases between the germline ends. The CDR3 extends over 14 amino acids. Germline-derived CDR1 and CDR2 are DFQATT and SNEGSKA (reference sequence). The CDR3 DNA is TGCAGTGCTAGAGAGGGGCTGCTTAACTATGGCTACACCTTC. As protein: CSAREGLLNYGYTF.

V gene TRBV20-1 combines with J gene TRBJ2-1; D gene unclear. The CDR3 is 11 amino acids. V lost 6 bases, J lost 7 bases, and 10 bases lay in between. The germline V gene has CDR1 DFQATT and CDR2 SNEGSKA (reference sequence). The CDR3 DNA follows: TGCAGTGCACAACAAATAAATGAGCAGTTCTTC. Amino acid sequence: CSAQQINEQFF.

The V call is TRBV19, the J call TRBJ2-7; possibly TRBD1 for D (6 bases). The CDR3 sequence is 16 residues long. V gave up 4 bases and J gave up 0 bases, with 16 bases separating them. Germline values: CDR1 LNHDA, CDR2 SQIVND (reference sequence). CDR3 amino acids: CASSTSTGIPSYEQYF. Here the CDR3 DNA reads TGTGCCAGTAGTACGTCTACAGGGATCCCCTCCTACGAGCAGTACTTC. Using reference TRBV19 and TRBJ2-7 for the parts outside the CDR3, the full variable domain is DGGITQSPKYLFRKEGQNVTLSCEQNLNHDAMYWYRQDPGQGLRLIYYSQIVNDFQKGDIAEGYSVSREKKESFPLTVTSAQKNPTAFYLCASSTSTGIPSYEQYFGPGTRLTVT.

The genes are TRBV7-9 and TRBJ2-6; D is ambiguous. Per germline, CDR1 SEHNR and CDR2 FQNEAQ (reference sequence). Trimming left V 5 bases short and J 0 bases short, with 11 bases between. The CDR3 is made up of 16 amino acids. CDR3 in amino acids: CASSLFLVSGANVLTF. In DNA form, the CDR3 reads TGTGCCAGCAGCCTGTTCCTGGTCTCTGGGGCCAACGTCCTGACTTTC.

J is TRBJ1-1 and V is TRBV19; no clear D. V was shortened by 1 base and J by 5 bases, with 14 bases between the two germline ends. Germline-derived CDR1 and CDR2 are LNHDA and SQIVND (reference sequence). The CDR3 length is 15 residues. Here the CDR3 reads CASSIGAGLGTEAFF. The CDR3 DNA sequence: TGTGCCAGTAGTATAGGGGCAGGTCTTGGGACTGAAGCTTTCTTT.

This clonotype was observed a single time. The J gene is TRBJ1-3, the V gene TRBV27; D might be TRBD1 (6 bases). Germline CDR1 is MNHEY and CDR2 is SMNVEV (reference sequence). With 8 bases removed from V and 0 bases from J, the gap between germline ends came to 14 bases. This CDR3 contains 15 residues. The CDR3 loop reads CASSTGGRSGNTIYF. The CDR3 DNA follows: TGTGCCAGCTCGACAGGAGGCCGCTCTGGAAACACCATATATTTT.

The genes are TRBV19 and TRBJ1-5; the D is unclear. V lost 3 bases and J 3 bases, leaving 12 bases between the germline ends. Looked up from germline, CDR1 is LNHDA and CDR2 is SQIVND (reference sequence). CDR3 size: 15 residues. The CDR3 bases are TGTGCCAGTAGTATGACCGGGAAGGCCAATCAGCCCCAGCATTTT. Residues: CASSMTGKANQPQHF. The variable domain in full, completed from reference TRBV19 and TRBJ1-5, reads DGGITQSPKYLFRKEGQNVTLSCEQNLNHDAMYWYRQDPGQGLRLIYYSQIVNDFQKGDIAEGYSVSREKKESFPLTVTSAQKNPTAFYLCASSMTGKANQPQHFGDGTRLSIL.

The chain uses TRBV27 and TRBJ2-3; maybe TRBD2 (6 bases). The CDR3 covers 13 residues. Trimming shortened V by 6 bases and J by 6 bases, and 13 bases separated the two germline ends. Germline V CDR1 and CDR2: MNHEY, SMNVEV (reference sequence). The CDR3 DNA sequence: TGTGCCAGCAGGGGGGGTGGTTCCGATACGCAGTATTTT. Translating it yields CASRGGGSDTQYF.

This clonotype was seen a single time. The rearrangement uses TRBV4-3 and TRBJ2-3; D is ambiguous. V lost 1 base to trimming and J lost 0 bases, with 8 bases between them. The V gene's germline CDR1 is LGHNA and CDR2 YSLEER. The CDR3 is 15 residues long. CDR3 loop: CASSQAPRSTDTQYF. Written as DNA, the CDR3 is TGCGCCAGCAGCCAAGCTCCGAGGAGCACAGATACGCAGTATTTT.

J is TRBJ2-1 and V is TRBV2; D might be TRBD1 or TRBD2, each matching 7 bases. This CDR3 spans 19 amino acids. Trimming left V 3 bases short and J 4 bases short, with 25 bases between. The V gene's germline CDR1 is SNHLY and CDR2 FYNNEI. The CDR3 region is CASSEEGRGRILSYNEQFF. The CDR3 coding sequence is TGTGCCAGCAGTGAGGAGGGGAGGGGGCGCATCTTATCGTACAATGAGCAGTTCTTC.

The chain is built from TRBV6-5 and TRBJ1-3, with 7 positions matching TRBD1. Germline V lookup: CDR1 MNHEY, CDR2 SVGAGI. The CDR3 runs 11 residues. J gave up 7 bases and V 11 bases, and 5 bases lay outside the gene matches. CDR3 bases: TGTGCCTGCTCCAGGGGGAACACCATATATTTT. Translation: CACSRGNTIYF.

The chain combines TRBV30 with TRBJ2-7; no reliable D call. CDR1 GTSNPN and CDR2 SVGIG come from the germline V gene (reference sequence). The CDR3 has 15 residues. The germline V and J ends were trimmed by 0 bases and 0 bases, with 12 bases remaining between them. CDR3 region: CAWSVGMGYSYEQYF. Here the CDR3 DNA reads TGTGCCTGGAGTGTCGGTATGGGATACTCCTACGAGCAGTACTTC.

V gene TRBV20-1 combines with J gene TRBJ2-2; D unclear. The CDR3 extends over 14 amino acids. Germline lookup yields CDR1 DFQATT and CDR2 SNEGSKA (reference sequence). Between the trimmed V and J ends, which lost 7 bases and 5 bases, there was a span of 17 bases. The CDR3 nucleotides read TGCAGTGTCCTGGGCCGGAGCAATACCGGGGAGCTGTTTTTT. Amino acids: CSVLGRSNTGELFF.

The chain links TRBV12-3 or TRBV12-4 to TRBJ2-1; D may be TRBD1 (6 bases). This CDR3 is built from 14 residues. Trimming shortened V by 9 bases and J by 7 bases, and 19 bases separated the two germline ends. The CDR3: CARGSGAQENEQFF. Written as DNA, the CDR3 is TGTGCCAGGGGGTCAGGGGCGCAGGAGAATGAGCAGTTCTTC.

The chain couples TRBV28 to TRBJ2-7; maybe TRBD2 (5 bases). Germline CDR1 and CDR2: MDHEN and SYDVKM. The CDR3 covers 13 residues. V gave up 6 bases and J gave up 2 bases, with 11 bases separating them. CDR3 DNA sequence: TGTGCCAGCAGAGCGACTATGACCTACGAGCAGTACTTC. It yields the protein CASRATMTYEQYF.

The chain links TRBV14 to TRBJ2-1; D not certain. This CDR3 spans 13 amino acids. Germline V gene data show CDR1 as SGHDN and CDR2 as FVKESK. Between the trimmed V and J ends, which lost 6 bases and 8 bases, there was a span of 14 bases. CDR3 coding DNA: TGTGCCAGCAGGAACCCCGAGATCTATGAGCAGTTCTTC. Its protein is CASRNPEIYEQFF. Combining the CDR3 with reference TRBV14 and TRBJ2-1 gives the whole variable domain EAGVTQFPSHSVIEKGQTVTLRCDPISGHDNLYWYRRVMGKEIKFLLHFVKESKQDESGMPNNRFLAERTGGTYSTLKVQPAELEDSGVYFCASRNPEIYEQFFGPGTRLTVL.

The CDR3 loop is CATSGQGALYLNTGELFF. As DNA, the CDR3 is TGTGCCACCTCGGGACAGGGGGCGCTATATCTGAACACCGGGGAGCTGTTTTTT. The chain links TRBV10-3 to TRBJ2-2; TRBD1 matches 12 bases. V trimming: 10 bases; J trimming: 1 base; junction bases outside the gene matches: 13. Germline loops: CDR1 ENHRY, CDR2 SYGVKD. The CDR3 covers 18 residues.

The chain joins TRBV25-1 to TRBJ2-7; 7 bases are shared with TRBD2. The CDR3 consists of 13 residues. The germline V gene encodes CDR1 MGHDK and CDR2 SYGVNS. With 5 bases clipped from V and 6 bases from J, the junction kept 7 bases outside the gene matches. CDR3: CASSPSGPVEQYF. The CDR3 nucleotides read TGTGCCAGCAGTCCTAGCGGACCGGTCGAGCAGTACTTC.

CDR3: CASSIRGLVEAFF. Here the CDR3 DNA reads TGTGCCAGTAGTATCCGGGGGCTGGTGGAAGCTTTCTTT. The chain combines TRBV19 with TRBJ1-1, with D possibly TRBD1 on 6 matching bases. V was trimmed by 3 bases and J by 8 bases, leaving 13 bases between them. CDR3 length: 13 residues. The germline gives CDR1 LNHDA, CDR2 SQIVND (reference sequence).

The chain joins TRBV10-3 to TRBJ1-3, with 7 nucleotides matching TRBD1. The germline V gene has CDR1 ENHRY and CDR2 SYGVKD. The CDR3 contains 18 residues. V lost 2 bases and J lost 0; bases outside the gene matches: 10. CDR3 nucleotides: TGTGCCATCAGTGAGGAGAACAGGGGACCGTACTCTGGAAACACCATATATTTT. It codes for CAISEENRGPYSGNTIYF.